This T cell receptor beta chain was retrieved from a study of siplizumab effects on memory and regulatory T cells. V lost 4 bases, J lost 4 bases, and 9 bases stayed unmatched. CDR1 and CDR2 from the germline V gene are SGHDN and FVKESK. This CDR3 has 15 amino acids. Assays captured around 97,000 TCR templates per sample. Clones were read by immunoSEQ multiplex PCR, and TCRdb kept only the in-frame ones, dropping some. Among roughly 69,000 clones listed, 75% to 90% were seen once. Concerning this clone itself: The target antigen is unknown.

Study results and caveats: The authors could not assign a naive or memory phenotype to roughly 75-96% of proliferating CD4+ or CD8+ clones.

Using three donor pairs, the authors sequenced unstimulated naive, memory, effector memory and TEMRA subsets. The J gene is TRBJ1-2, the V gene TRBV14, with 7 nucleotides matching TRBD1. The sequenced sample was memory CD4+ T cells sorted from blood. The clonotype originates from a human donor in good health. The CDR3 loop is CASSPHPGTAYGYTF. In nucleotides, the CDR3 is TGTGCCAGCAGCCCACACCCCGGGACAGCCTATGGCTACACCTTC.